The 20 T cell receptor beta chains given below trace back to one sample, sequenced in a study of blood T cell repertoires in COVID-19. Repertoires were generated with immunoSEQ multiplex PCR, while TCRdb's copy carries only in-frame clones and drops some. The table lists about 140,000 clones, about 87% of them singletons, with approximately 2.4% in the top ten. Sequencing was performed on peripheral blood. The source of these receptors is a human donor with COVID-19, enrolled during active disease. The donor label of this sample is uncertain.

The V call is TRBV5-5, the J call TRBJ2-1; 10 bases fit TRBD1. There are 16 residues in the CDR3. V gave up 4 bases and J gave up 5 bases; unmatched junction bases: 9. The germline V gene has CDR1 SGHKS and CDR2 YYEKEE (reference sequence). In DNA form, the CDR3 reads TGTGCCAGCAGCCCTGAGGACAGGGGGAATCACAATGAGCAGTTCTTC. It translates to CASSPEDRGNHNEQFF.

The CDR3 nucleotides read TGTGCCAGCAGTGATCCAGGAGGACCCCAGCATTTT. This gives the protein CASSDPGGPQHF. The V call is TRBV6-1, the J call TRBJ1-5, with unresolved D. CDR1 is MNHNS and CDR2 is SASEGT in the germline V gene. V lost 3 bases to trimming and J lost 10 bases, with 10 bases between them. The CDR3 has 12 amino acids.

The gene calls are TRBV3-1 (or the pseudogene TRBV3-2) and TRBJ2-7, with no clear D. Between the trimmed V and J ends, which lost 4 bases and 3 bases, there was a span of 13 bases. Germline CDR1 is LGHDT and CDR2 is YNNKEL (reference sequence). The length of the CDR3 is 14 residues. CDR3 protein: CASSPELIFYEQYF. CDR3 bases: TGTGCCAGCAGCCCCGAACTCATTTTCTACGAGCAGTACTTC.

The chain has TRBV3-1 (or the pseudogene TRBV3-2) and TRBJ2-1, with D perhaps matching TRBD2 (7 bases). CDR3 length: 17 amino acids. Germline-derived CDR1 and CDR2 are LGHDT and YNNKEL (reference sequence). V lost 5 bases and J 0 bases, leaving 17 bases between the germline ends. CDR3 DNA: TGTGCCAGCAGCAAAGGCGGGGGCGAGAGCTCCTACAATGAGCAGTTCTTC. Amino acid sequence: CASSKGGGESSYNEQFF.

The gene calls are TRBV3-1 (or the pseudogene TRBV3-2) and TRBJ1-4, with TRBD1 identical over 7 bases. CDR1 and CDR2 from the germline V gene are LGHDT and YNNKEL (reference sequence). The CDR3 totals 17 residues. Trimming at V came to 6 bases and at J to 5 bases, leaving 15 bases not matched to a gene. The CDR3: CASSQNPPGQSNEKLFF. The CDR3 nucleotides read TGTGCCAGCAGTCAAAACCCACCGGGACAGTCAAATGAAAAACTGTTTTTT.

The CDR3 loop reads CASSHGGGQGNQPQHF. Here the CDR3 DNA reads TGCGCCAGCAGCCATGGGGGGGGGCAGGGCAATCAGCCCCAGCATTTT. The chain carries TRBV4-1 and TRBJ1-5; tentatively, D is TRBD1 (6 bases). V lost 3 bases to trimming and J lost 2 bases, with 14 bases between them. CDR1 and CDR2 from the germline V gene are MGHRA and YSYEKL. The CDR3 consists of 16 residues.

V and J are TRBV24-1 and TRBJ1-4; no definite D call. This CDR3 contains 14 residues. Between the trimmed V and J ends, which lost 3 bases and 7 bases, there was a span of 11 bases. Germline V CDR1 and CDR2: KGHDR, SFDVKD. The chain's CDR3 is CATSDAGLSEKLFF. The CDR3 DNA is TGTGCCACCAGTGATGCAGGACTGAGTGAAAAACTGTTTTTT.

This rearrangement joins TRBV5-1 to TRBJ2-3, with 7 bases aligning to TRBD1. The trim removed 6 bases at V and 1 base at J, leaving 11 bases unmatched. The CDR3 contains 16 residues. CDR1 is SGHRS, CDR2 YFSETQ, per germline. In nucleotides, the CDR3 is TGCGCCAGCAACCGCTACAGGGGAAAGGGCACAGATACGCAGTATTTT. Encoded protein: CASNRYRGKGTDTQYF.

V and J are TRBV5-1 and TRBJ1-1; no clear D gene. The V and J ends lost 5 bases and 1 base respectively, with 15 bases between them. The CDR3 consists of 15 residues. CDR1 and CDR2 (germline): SGHRS, YFSETQ. The chain's CDR3 is CASSRAVSANTEAFF. DNA for the CDR3: TGCGCCAGCAGTAGAGCGGTATCGGCGAACACTGAAGCTTTCTTT. The complete variable domain, with remaining parts taken from reference TRBV5-1 and TRBJ1-1, reads KAGVTQTPRYLIKTRGQQVTLSCSPISGHRSVSWYQQTPGQGLQFLFEYFSETQRNKGNFPGRFSGRQFSNSRSEMNVSTLELGDSALYLCASSRAVSANTEAFFGQGTRLTVV.

This chain links TRBV2 with TRBJ1-2; D gene uncertain. The CDR3 sequence is 15 residues long. Trimming took off 7 bases at V and 4 bases at J, with 19 bases between the two ends. Germline CDR1 and CDR2: SNHLY and FYNNEI. For the CDR3, the DNA is TGTGCCAGCACCCTAAGCGGGTCCTTTATCTATGGCTACACCTTC. This translates into CASTLSGSFIYGYTF.

The chain employs TRBV4-1 and TRBJ1-1; D possibly corresponds to TRBD1 (6 bases). Deletions cut 6 bases from V and 5 bases from J, with 13 bases between. This CDR3 contains 13 residues. Germline assignment: CDR1 MGHRA and CDR2 YSYEKL. The CDR3 DNA reads TGCGCCAGCAGACGGGGGGCGGGGACTGAAGCTTTCTTT. It codes for CASRRGAGTEAFF.

The chain couples TRBV18 to TRBJ2-2; possible D gene TRBD2, 6 bases. This CDR3 has 15 residues. Germline V gene data show CDR1 as KGHSH and CDR2 as LQKENI. The germline V and J ends were trimmed by 6 bases and 4 bases, with 15 bases remaining between them. CDR3 sequence: CASSQVGDFTGELFF. The CDR3 DNA sequence: TGTGCCAGCTCGCAGGTGGGGGACTTCACCGGGGAGCTGTTTTTT.

This chain connects TRBV20-1 to TRBJ1-6; D ambiguous. The CDR3 has 13 residues. Trimming took off 3 bases at V and 5 bases at J, with 8 bases between the two ends. From germline, CDR1 is DFQATT and CDR2 SNEGSKA (reference sequence). The CDR3 sequence is CSASGRNNSPLHF. The CDR3 coding sequence is TGCAGTGCTAGTGGGCGGAATAATTCACCCCTCCACTTT.

CDR3 sequence: CASSSAGGTDTEAFF. DNA of the CDR3: TGTGCCAGTAGTAGCGCCGGGGGAACGGACACTGAAGCTTTCTTT. This chain joins TRBV19 and TRBJ1-1, with a tentative D call TRBD1 (5 bases). Germline V lookup: CDR1 LNHDA, CDR2 SQIVND (reference sequence). There are 15 residues in the CDR3. Trimming left V 4 bases short and J 3 bases short, with 15 bases between.

This clone was seen only once. The chain couples TRBV5-4 to TRBJ1-1; 9 bases agree with TRBD1. CDR1 is SGHNT, CDR2 YYREEE, per germline (reference sequence). The CDR3 runs to 13 residues. J was trimmed by 7 bases and V by 0 bases; bases with no gene match: 1. In DNA, the CDR3 is TGTGCCAGCAGCTTGGACAGGGGGCGTGAAGCTTTCTTT. As protein: CASSLDRGREAFF. Variable domain in full (rest from reference TRBV5-4 and TRBJ1-1): ETGVTQSPTHLIKTRGQQVTLRCSSQSGHNTVSWYQQALGQGPQFIFQYYREEENGRGNFPPRFSGLQFPNYSSELNVNALELDDSALYLCASSLDRGREAFFGQGTRLTVV.

The chain employs TRBV11-2 and TRBJ2-1, with 9 nucleotides matching TRBD1. The V gene's germline CDR1 is SGHAT and CDR2 FQNNGV. The CDR3 is 15 residues long. Losses at the gene ends were 5 bases for V and 6 bases for J; bases not matched to a gene: 8. In nucleotides, the CDR3 is TGTGCCAGCAGCCCCCGGGACAGGGATATCAATGAGCAGTTCTTC. It specifies CASSPRDRDINEQFF.

The chain links TRBV5-1 to TRBJ1-4; 7 bases map to TRBD1. The CDR3 totals 13 residues. Germline CDR1 and CDR2: SGHRS and YFSETQ. Unmatched junction bases numbered 5, after V lost 5 bases and J lost 7 bases. CDR3 residues: CASSRQGGEKLFF. The CDR3 DNA is TGCGCCAGCAGTAGACAGGGAGGTGAAAAACTGTTTTTT.

This sequence joins TRBV5-4 and TRBJ2-5, with D possibly being TRBD2 (6 bases). Germline CDR1 and CDR2: SGHNT and YYREEE (reference sequence). There are 13 residues in the CDR3. V was cut by 1 base and J by 4 bases, with 8 bases left in between. CDR3 DNA sequence: TGTGCCAGCAGCTTGATGGGGGGAGAGACCCAGTACTTC. This encodes CASSLMGGETQYF.

The CDR3 loop reads CASSKDRVNYGYTF. The CDR3 bases are TGTGCCAGCAGCAAGGACAGGGTGAACTATGGCTACACCTTC. V gene TRBV11-3 combines with J gene TRBJ1-2; 8 bases map to TRBD1. The CDR3 spans 14 residues. CDR1 SGHNT and CDR2 YENEEA come from the germline V gene. V lost 5 bases to trimming and J lost 2 bases; unmatched junction nucleotides: 4. Full variable domain (outside the CDR3, taken from reference TRBV11-3 and TRBJ1-2): EAGVVQSPRYKIIEKKQPVAFWCNPISGHNTLYWYLQNLGQGPELLIRYENEEAVDDSQLPKDRFSAERLKGVDSTLKIQPAELGDSAVYLCASSKDRVNYGYTFGSGTRLTVV.

This clone appeared a few times. The CDR3 coding sequence is TGTGCCAGCAGCCAAGCGGGGTTCTCTGGAAACACCATATATTTT. Translation: CASSQAGFSGNTIYF. The genes are TRBV3-1 (or the pseudogene TRBV3-2) and TRBJ1-3; D remains unclear. V dropped 1 base and J dropped 0 bases, with 7 bases sitting between them. The CDR3 is made up of 15 amino acids. Germline CDR1 LGHDT, CDR2 YNNKEL (reference sequence).